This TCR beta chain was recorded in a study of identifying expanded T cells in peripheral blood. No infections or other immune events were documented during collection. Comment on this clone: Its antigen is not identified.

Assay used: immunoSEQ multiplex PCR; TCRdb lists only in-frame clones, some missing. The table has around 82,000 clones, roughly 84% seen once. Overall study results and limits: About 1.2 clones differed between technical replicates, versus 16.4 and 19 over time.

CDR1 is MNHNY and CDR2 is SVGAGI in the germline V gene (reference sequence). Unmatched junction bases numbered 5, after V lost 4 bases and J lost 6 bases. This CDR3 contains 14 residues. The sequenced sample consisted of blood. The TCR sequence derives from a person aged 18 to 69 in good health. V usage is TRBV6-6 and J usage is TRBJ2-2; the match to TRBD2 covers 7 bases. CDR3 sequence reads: CASSSAGESGELFF. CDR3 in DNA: TGTGCCAGCAGTTCGGCGGGAGAATCCGGGGAGCTGTTTTTT.